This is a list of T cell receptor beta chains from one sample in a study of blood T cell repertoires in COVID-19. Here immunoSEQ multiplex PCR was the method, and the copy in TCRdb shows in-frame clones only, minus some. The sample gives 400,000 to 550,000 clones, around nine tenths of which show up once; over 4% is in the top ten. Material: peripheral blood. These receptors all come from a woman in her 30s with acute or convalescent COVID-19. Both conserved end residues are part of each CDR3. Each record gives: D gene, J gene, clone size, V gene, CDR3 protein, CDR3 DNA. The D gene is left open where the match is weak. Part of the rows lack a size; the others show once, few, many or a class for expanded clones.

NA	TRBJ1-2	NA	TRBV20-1	CNGRGAHGYTF	TGCAACGGCCGGGGGGCCCATGGCTACACCTTC
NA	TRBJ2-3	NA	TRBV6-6	CASSHAGTSTDTQYF	TGTGCCAGCAGTCACGCAGGGACTAGCACAGATACGCAGTATTTT
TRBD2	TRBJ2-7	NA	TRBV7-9	CASSSKSLAGEQYF	TGTGCCAGCAGCTCTAAGAGTCTAGCGGGTGAGCAGTACTTC
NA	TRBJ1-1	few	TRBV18	CASSGGNTEAFF	TGTGCCAGCTCCGGGGGGAACACTGAAGCTTTCTTT
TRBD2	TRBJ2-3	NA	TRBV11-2	CASSSGGFGADTQYF	TGTGCCAGCAGTTCGGGGGGATTCGGCGCAGATACGCAGTATTTT
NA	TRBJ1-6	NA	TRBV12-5	CASGMSGNSPLHF	TGTGCTAGTGGTATGTCAGGAAATTCACCCCTCCACTTT
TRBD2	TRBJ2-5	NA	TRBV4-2	CASSQDWRLAGGDQETQYF	TGTGCCAGCAGCCAAGATTGGCGGCTAGCGGGGGGCGACCAAGAGACCCAGTACTTC
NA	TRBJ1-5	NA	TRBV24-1	CATSDPGGPQHF	TGTGCCACCAGTGACCCCGGGGGGCCCCAGCATTTT
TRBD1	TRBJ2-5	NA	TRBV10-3	CASVGQMQETQYF	TGTGCCAGTGTGGGACAGATGCAAGAGACCCAGTACTTC
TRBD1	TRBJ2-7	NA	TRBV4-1	CASSQQTGQGYEQYF	TGCGCCAGCAGCCAGCAGACGGGACAGGGCTACGAGCAGTACTTC
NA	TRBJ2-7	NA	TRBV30	CAWSVRAAGQSNYEQYF	TGTGCCTGGAGTGTACGGGCCGCGGGACAGAGCAACTACGAGCAGTACTTC
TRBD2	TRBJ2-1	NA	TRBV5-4	CASSLGTSGGIGEQFF	TGTGCCAGCAGCTTGGGGACTAGCGGGGGGATAGGTGAGCAGTTCTTC
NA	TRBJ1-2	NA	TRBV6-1	CASSEPVVAGTNYGYTF	TGTGCCAGCAGTGAACCGGTCGTTGCGGGGACTAACTATGGCTACACCTTC
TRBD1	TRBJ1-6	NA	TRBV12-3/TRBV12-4	CASSFRTGGPLHF	TGTGCCAGCAGTTTCAGGACAGGGGGCCCCCTCCACTTT
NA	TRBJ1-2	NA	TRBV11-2	CASSLLRDGYTF	TGTGCCAGCAGCTTACTCCGGGATGGCTACACCTTC
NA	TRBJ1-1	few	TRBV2	CASSEGVEGGTEAFF	TGTGCCAGCAGTGAAGGGGTGGAGGGAGGGACTGAAGCTTTCTTT
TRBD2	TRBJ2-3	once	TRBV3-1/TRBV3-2	CASSRTSGDWVDTQYF	TGTGCCAGCAGCCGGACTAGCGGGGACTGGGTAGATACGCAGTATTTT
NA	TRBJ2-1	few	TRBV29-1	CSVDRGNEQFF	TGCAGCGTTGATCGGGGGAATGAGCAGTTCTTC
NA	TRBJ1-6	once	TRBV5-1	CASSLATRGNSPLHF	TGCGCCAGCAGCTTGGCGACAAGGGGGAATTCACCCCTCCACTTT
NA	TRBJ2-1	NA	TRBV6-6	CASSPGSGSSEQFF	TGTGCCAGCAGCCCGGGTAGCGGTAGTAGTGAGCAGTTCTTC
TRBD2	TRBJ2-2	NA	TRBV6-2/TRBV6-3	CASSYRLAGGELFF	TGTGCCAGCAGTTACAGGCTAGCGGGGGGAGAGCTGTTTTTT